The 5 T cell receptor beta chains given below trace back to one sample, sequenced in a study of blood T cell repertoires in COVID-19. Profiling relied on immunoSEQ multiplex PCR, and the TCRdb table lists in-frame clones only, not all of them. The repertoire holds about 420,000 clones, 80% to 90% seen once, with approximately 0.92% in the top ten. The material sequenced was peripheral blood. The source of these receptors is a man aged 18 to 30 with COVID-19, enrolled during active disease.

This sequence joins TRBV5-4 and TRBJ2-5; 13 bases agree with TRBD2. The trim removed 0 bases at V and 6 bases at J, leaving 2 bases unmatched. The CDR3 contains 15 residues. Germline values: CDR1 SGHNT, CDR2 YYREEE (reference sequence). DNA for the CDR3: TGTGCCAGCAGCTTGGGACTAGCGGGGGGTAAGACCCAGTACTTC. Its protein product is CASSLGLAGGKTQYF.

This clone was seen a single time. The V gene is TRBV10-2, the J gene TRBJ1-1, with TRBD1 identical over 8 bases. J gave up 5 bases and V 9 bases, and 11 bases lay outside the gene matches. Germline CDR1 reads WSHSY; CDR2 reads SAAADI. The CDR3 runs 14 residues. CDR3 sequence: CASQFDRQGTEAFF. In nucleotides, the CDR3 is TGCGCCAGTCAGTTCGACAGACAGGGGACTGAAGCTTTCTTT.

CDR3 in DNA: TGTGCCAGCAGAGACAGGAGCTCCTACGAGCAGTACTTC. Protein sequence: CASRDRSSYEQYF. The chain carries TRBV12-3 or TRBV12-4 and TRBJ2-7; tentative D call: TRBD1 (6 bases). The CDR3 has 13 residues. V dropped 6 bases and J dropped 0 bases, with 9 bases sitting between them.

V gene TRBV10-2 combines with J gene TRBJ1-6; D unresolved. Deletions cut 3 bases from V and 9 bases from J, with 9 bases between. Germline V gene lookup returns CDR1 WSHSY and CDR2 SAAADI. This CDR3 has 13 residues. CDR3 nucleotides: TGCGCCAGCAGTGAAGGCGGGTTTTCACCCCTCCACTTT. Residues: CASSEGGFSPLHF.

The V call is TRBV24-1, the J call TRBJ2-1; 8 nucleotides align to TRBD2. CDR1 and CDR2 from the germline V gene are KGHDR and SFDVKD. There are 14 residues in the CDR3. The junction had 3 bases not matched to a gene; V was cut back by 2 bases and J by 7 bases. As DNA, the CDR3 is TGTGCCACCAGTGATTCAGCGGGAGTTAATGAGCAGTTCTTC. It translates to CATSDSAGVNEQFF.